This T cell receptor (beta chain) was documented in a study of sequential checkpoint blockade in melanoma. Study-level information: Arm A got nivolumab then ipilimumab; arm B the reverse, 1:1.

Germline assignment: CDR1 LNHDA and CDR2 SQIVND (reference sequence). V was trimmed by 9 bases and J by 1 base, leaving 4 bases between them. The CDR3 totals 12 residues. Only in-frame clones appear in the TCRdb table, and some are missing; sequencing was by immunoSEQ multiplex PCR. The table includes about 21,000 clones, approximately 80% detected once. The sample's treatment: randomized to nivolumab then ipilimumab (arm A) or the reverse (arm B). This sample comprised CD8+ T cells sorted from blood (inferred from file names), obtained from a patient given nivolumab and ipilimumab in sequence. J is TRBJ2-6 and V is TRBV19, with D uncertain. The receptor's source is a human donor with melanoma. In nucleotides, the CDR3 is TGTGCCAGCTTATCTGGGGCCAACGTCCTGACTTTC. Translating it yields CASLSGANVLTF.